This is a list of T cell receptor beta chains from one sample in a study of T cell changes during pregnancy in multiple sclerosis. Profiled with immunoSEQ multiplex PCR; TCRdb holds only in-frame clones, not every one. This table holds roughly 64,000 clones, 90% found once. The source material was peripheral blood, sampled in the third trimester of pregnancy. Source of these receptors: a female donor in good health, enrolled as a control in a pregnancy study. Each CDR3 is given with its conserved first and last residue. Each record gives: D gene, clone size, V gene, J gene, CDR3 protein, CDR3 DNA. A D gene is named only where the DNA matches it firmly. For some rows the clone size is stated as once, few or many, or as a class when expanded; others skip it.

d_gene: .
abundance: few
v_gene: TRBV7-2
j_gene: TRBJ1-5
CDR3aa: CASSSPTRPQHF
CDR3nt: TGTGCCAGCAGTTCCCCAACTCGGCCCCAGCATTTT

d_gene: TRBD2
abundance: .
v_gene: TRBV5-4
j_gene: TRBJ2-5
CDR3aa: CASLRKAGGGETQYF
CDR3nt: TGTGCCAGCCTGCGCAAAGCGGGAGGGGGAGAGACCCAGTACTTC

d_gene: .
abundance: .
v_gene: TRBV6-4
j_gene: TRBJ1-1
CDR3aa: CASGRVHRNTEAFF
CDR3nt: TGTGCCAGCGGGAGAGTACACAGGAACACTGAAGCTTTCTTT

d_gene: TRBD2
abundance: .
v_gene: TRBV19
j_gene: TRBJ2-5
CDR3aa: CASTGGETQYF
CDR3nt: TGTGCCAGTACGGGAGGAGAGACCCAGTACTTC

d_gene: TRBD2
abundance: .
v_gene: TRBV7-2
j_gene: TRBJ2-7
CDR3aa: CASSLLADYEQYF
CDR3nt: TGTGCCAGCAGCTTACTAGCGGACTACGAGCAGTACTTC

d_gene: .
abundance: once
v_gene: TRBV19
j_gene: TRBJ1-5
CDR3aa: CASSITIQGLNQPQHF
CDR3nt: TGTGCCAGTAGTATCACTATTCAGGGACTAAATCAGCCCCAGCATTTT

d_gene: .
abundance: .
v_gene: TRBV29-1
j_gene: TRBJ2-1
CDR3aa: CSVVRVRSYNEQFF
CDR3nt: TGCAGCGTTGTGAGGGTCCGCTCCTACAATGAGCAGTTCTTC

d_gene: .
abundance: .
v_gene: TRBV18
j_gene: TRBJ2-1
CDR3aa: CASSPGTLYNEQFF
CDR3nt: TGTGCCAGCTCACCAGGGACTCTCTACAATGAGCAGTTCTTC

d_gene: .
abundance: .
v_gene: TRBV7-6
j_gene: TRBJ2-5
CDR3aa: CASSLGPAGGLQETQYF
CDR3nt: TGTGCCAGCAGCTTAGGACCGGCGGGCGGCCTCCAAGAGACCCAGTACTTC

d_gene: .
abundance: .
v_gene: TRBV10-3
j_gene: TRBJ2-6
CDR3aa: CAIRKQGSRHSGANVLTF
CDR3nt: TGTGCCATCAGGAAACAGGGATCGCGCCACTCTGGGGCCAACGTCCTGACTTTC

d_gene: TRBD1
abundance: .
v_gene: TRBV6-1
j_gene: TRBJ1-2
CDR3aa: CASSGGQGASVGYTF
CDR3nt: TGTGCCAGCAGTGGGGGACAGGGGGCTTCGGTTGGCTACACCTTC

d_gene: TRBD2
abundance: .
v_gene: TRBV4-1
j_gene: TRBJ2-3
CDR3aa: CASSRGENAGGRTDTQYF
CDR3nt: TGCGCCAGCAGCCGCGGAGAAAACGCGGGGGGGCGCACAGATACGCAGTATTTT

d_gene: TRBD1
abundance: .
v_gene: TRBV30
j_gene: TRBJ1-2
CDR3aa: CAWSALGQGGYTF
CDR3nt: TGTGCCTGGAGTGCCCTCGGACAGGGTGGCTACACCTTC

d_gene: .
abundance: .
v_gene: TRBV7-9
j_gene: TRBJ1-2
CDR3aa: CASSLMTLGYTF
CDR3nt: TGTGCCAGCAGCTTAATGACACTTGGCTACACCTTC

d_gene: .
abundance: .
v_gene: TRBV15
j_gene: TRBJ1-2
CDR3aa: CATSRDHTPSAYGYTF
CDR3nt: TGTGCCACCAGCAGAGATCATACCCCCAGCGCCTATGGCTACACCTTC

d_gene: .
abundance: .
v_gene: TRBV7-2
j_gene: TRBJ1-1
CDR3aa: CASIPGGRRNTEAFF
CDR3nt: TGTGCCAGCATCCCCGGGGGGCGGAGGAACACTGAAGCTTTCTTT

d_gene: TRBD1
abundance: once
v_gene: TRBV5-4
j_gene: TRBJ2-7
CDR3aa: CASSPSGTGGDEQYF
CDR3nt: TGTGCCAGCAGCCCCTCCGGGACAGGGGGAGACGAGCAGTACTTC

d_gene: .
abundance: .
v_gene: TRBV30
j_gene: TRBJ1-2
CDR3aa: CAWSVAGLSYGYTF
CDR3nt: TGTGCCTGGAGTGTTGCAGGGCTGAGCTATGGCTACACCTTC

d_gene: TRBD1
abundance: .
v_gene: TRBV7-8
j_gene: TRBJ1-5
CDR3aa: CASSLGRGSNQPQHF
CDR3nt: TGTGCCAGCAGCTTAGGCAGGGGGAGCAATCAGCCCCAGCATTTT

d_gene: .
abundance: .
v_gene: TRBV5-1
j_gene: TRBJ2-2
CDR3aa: CASREVGELFF
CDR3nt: TGCGCCAGCAGGGAGGTCGGGGAGCTGTTTTTT

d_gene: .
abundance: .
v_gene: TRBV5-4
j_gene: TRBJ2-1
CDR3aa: CASSLPGDEQFF
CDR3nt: TGTGCCAGCAGCTTGCCAGGCGATGAGCAGTTCTTC

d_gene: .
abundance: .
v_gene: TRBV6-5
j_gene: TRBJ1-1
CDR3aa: CATLNRVRNTEAFF
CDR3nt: TGTGCCACCCTAAACAGGGTTCGGAACACTGAAGCTTTCTTT

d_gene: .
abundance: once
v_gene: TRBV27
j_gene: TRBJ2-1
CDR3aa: CASSFRGGNEQFF
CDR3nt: TGTGCCAGCAGTTTCCGGGGAGGCAATGAGCAGTTCTTC

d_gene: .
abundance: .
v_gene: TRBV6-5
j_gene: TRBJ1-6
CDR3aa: CASSYSGGSGNSPLHF
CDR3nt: TGTGCCAGCAGTTACTCAGGGGGTTCGGGGAATTCACCCCTCCACTTT

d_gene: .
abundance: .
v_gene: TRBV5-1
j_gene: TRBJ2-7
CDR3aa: CASSHQQGVEQYF
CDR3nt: TGCGCCAGCAGCCATCAACAGGGCGTCGAGCAGTACTTC

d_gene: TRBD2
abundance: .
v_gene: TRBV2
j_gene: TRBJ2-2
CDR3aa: CASSPTSGGATGELFF
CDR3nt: TGTGCCAGCAGCCCTACTAGCGGGGGGGCCACCGGGGAGCTGTTTTTT

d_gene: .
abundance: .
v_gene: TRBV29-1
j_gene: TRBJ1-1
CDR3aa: CSVEVSGTEAFF
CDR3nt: TGCAGCGTTGAAGTGTCGGGCACTGAAGCTTTCTTT

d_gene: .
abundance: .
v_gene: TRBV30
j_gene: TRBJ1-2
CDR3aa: CAWSPPTDPNSF
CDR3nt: TGTGCCTGGAGTCCCCCGACAGACCCCAATTCCTTC

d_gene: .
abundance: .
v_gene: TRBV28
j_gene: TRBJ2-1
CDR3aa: CASSWTEGNNEQFF
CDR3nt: TGTGCCAGCAGTTGGACAGAAGGCAACAATGAGCAGTTCTTC

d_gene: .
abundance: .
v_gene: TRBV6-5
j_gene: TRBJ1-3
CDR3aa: CASSYQGIAGNTIYF
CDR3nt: TGTGCCAGCAGTTACCAGGGGATCGCTGGAAACACCATATATTTT

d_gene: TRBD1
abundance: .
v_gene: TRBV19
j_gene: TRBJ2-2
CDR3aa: CASRTGANTGELFF
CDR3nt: TGTGCCAGTAGGACAGGGGCAAACACCGGGGAGCTGTTTTTT

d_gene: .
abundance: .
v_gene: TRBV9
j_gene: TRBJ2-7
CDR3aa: CASSEGPSDYEQYF
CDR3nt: TGTGCCAGCAGTGAGGGACCTAGCGACTACGAGCAGTACTTC

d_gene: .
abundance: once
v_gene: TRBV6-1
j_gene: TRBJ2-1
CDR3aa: CASRPGSYNEQFF
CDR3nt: TGTGCCAGCAGGCCAGGGTCCTACAATGAGCAGTTCTTC

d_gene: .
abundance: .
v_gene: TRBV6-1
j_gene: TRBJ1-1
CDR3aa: CASPRHLMNTEAFF
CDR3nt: TGTGCCAGCCCCCGACACTTAATGAACACTGAAGCTTTCTTT

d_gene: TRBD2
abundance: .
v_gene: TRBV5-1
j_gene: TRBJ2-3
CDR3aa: CASSLAQREMADTQYF
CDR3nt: TGCGCCAGCAGCTTGGCCCAGCGGGAGATGGCAGATACGCAGTATTTT

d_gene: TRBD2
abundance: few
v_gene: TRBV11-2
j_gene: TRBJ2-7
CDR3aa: CASSSTAGELREQYF
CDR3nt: TGTGCCAGCAGCTCGACAGCGGGAGAGCTCCGCGAGCAGTACTTC

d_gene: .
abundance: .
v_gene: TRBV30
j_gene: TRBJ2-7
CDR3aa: CAWSSPTYEQYF
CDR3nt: TGTGCCTGGAGTTCACCTACCTACGAGCAGTACTTC

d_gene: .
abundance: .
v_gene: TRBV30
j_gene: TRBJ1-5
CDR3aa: CAWSPGRQPNQPQHF
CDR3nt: TGTGCCTGGAGCCCAGGGCGGCAGCCCAATCAGCCCCAGCATTTT